Shown below are 2 T cell receptor beta chains from a single sample sequenced in a study of cytomegalovirus exposure and HLA in healthy donors. PCR amplification relied on 60 Vbeta primers (plus 13 Jbeta primers). Method: immunoSEQ multiplex PCR; TCRdb's copy keeps in-frame clones and lacks some. Counted here are 120,000 or so clones, 70% to 85% occurring once; the ten biggest clones make up about 1.8%. The sample taken for sequencing was PBMCs. The receptors derive from a man younger than 35 in good health and CMV-seronegative.

This chain links TRBV7-9 with TRBJ2-5; 7 bases are a match to TRBD1. V gave up 11 bases and J gave up 5 bases; unmatched junction bases: 8. The CDR3 contains 12 residues. Per the germline V gene, CDR1 is SEHNR and CDR2 is FQNEAQ (reference sequence). The CDR3 DNA sequence: TGTGCCTGTGAGGGGGCAGCGGAGACCCAGTACTTC. Protein: CACEGAAETQYF.

The table lists this clone with a few counts. This rearrangement joins TRBV6-6 to TRBJ2-7; D remains unclear. With 0 bases removed from V and 4 bases from J, the gap between germline ends came to 10 bases. Germline V gene data show CDR1 as MNHNY and CDR2 as SVGAGI (reference sequence). The CDR3 is 14 amino acids. This CDR3 is CASSYSSSKYEQYF. DNA for the CDR3: TGTGCCAGCAGTTACTCGTCCTCTAAATACGAGCAGTACTTC.